The 22 T cell receptor beta chains in this list originate from one sample, sequenced in a study of identical twins (dated by TCRdb to between 2015 and 2016). Library preparation used 5' RACE. The run used an Illumina HiSeq 2000. Starting from the raw public reads, TCRdb applied fastp trimming at Q25, assembled clones with MiXCR and retained in-frame beta chains. Merged by CDR3 protein, the rows form single entries marked with the most common genes and DNA. A total of more than 400,000 distinct CDR3 sequences appear in this sample, roughly 15% of them only once. Less than 0.5% of the sample is taken by the ten largest. The sample was also linked to a second study, of yellow fever vaccine responses in identical twins.

The sample taken for sequencing was CD4+ T cells sorted from blood. These TCRs come from a woman younger than 30 in good health.

This clonotype has more than one count but fewer than ten. CDR3 residues: CASRSQVNEQFF. DNA of the CDR3: TGTGCCAGTAGATCACAGGTAAATGAGCAGTTCTTC. This chain links TRBV19 with TRBJ2-1; TRBD1 might be the D (5 bases). Looked up from germline, CDR1 is LNHDA and CDR2 is SQIVND (reference sequence). CDR3 length equals 12 residues. V lost 6 bases to trimming and J lost 7 bases, with 10 bases between them.

The V gene is TRBV7-9, the J gene TRBJ2-7; 7 bases map to TRBD2. The CDR3 consists of 16 residues. V shed 2 bases, J shed 3 bases, and the junction held 10 bases outside the gene matches. Germline values: CDR1 SEHNR, CDR2 FQNEAQ (reference sequence). The CDR3 sequence: CASSLPGRDPIYEQYV. The CDR3 nucleotides read TGTGCCAGCAGCTTACCGGGGAGGGACCCTATCTACGAGCAGTACGTC.

The rearrangement uses TRBV7-9 and TRBJ1-4; no reliable D call. The V end was cut by 2 bases, the J end by 16 bases, with 17 bases between. Germline V gene lookup returns CDR1 SEHNR and CDR2 FQNEAQ (reference sequence). The CDR3 is made up of 13 amino acids. The CDR3 is CASSLTSSRRAFF. The CDR3 DNA sequence: TGTGCCAGCAGCTTAACCTCCAGCCGAAGGGCGTTTTTT. Together with reference TRBV7-9 and TRBJ1-4, the CDR3 gives the full variable domain: DTGVSQNPRHKITKRGQNVTFRCDPISEHNRLYWYRQTLGQGPEFLTYFQNEAQLEKSRLLSDRFSAERPKGSFSTLEIQRTEQGDSAMYLCASSLTSSRRAFFGSGTQLSVL.

The V gene is TRBV10-3, the J gene TRBJ2-2; D might be TRBD1 (6 bases). Germline V CDR1 and CDR2: ENHRY, SYGVKD. With 6 bases removed from V and 4 bases from J, the gap between germline ends came to 9 bases. The CDR3 consists of 13 residues. The CDR3 nucleotides read TGTGCCATCAGAAAACAGGGCACCGGGGAGCTGTTTTTT. It yields the protein CAIRKQGTGELFF.

In nucleotides, the CDR3 is TGCAGTGCTAGCGAGACTAGCGGGAGAAAGAATGAGCAGTTCTTC. This sequence encodes CSASETSGRKNEQFF. The V call is TRBV20-1, the J call TRBJ2-1, with 12 nucleotides matching TRBD2. The V segment lost 3 bases and the J segment 7 bases; nucleotides outside the gene matches: 7. CDR3 length: 15 amino acids. Germline CDR1 reads DFQATT; CDR2 reads SNEGSKA (reference sequence).

This clonotype was picked up a small number of times. The V and J genes are TRBV4-1 and TRBJ1-1; D call uncertain. CDR3 size: 16 residues. In germline, CDR1 is MGHRA, CDR2 YSYEKL. The V end was cut by 3 bases, the J end by 1 base, with 15 bases between. DNA for the CDR3: TGCGCCAGCAGCCATAGGACGGAACTTAAGAACACTGAAGCTTTCTTT. Translating it yields CASSHRTELKNTEAFF.

This clonotype occurred a few times. The chain is built from TRBV12-3 or TRBV12-4 and TRBJ2-7; D ambiguous. The CDR3 extends over 12 amino acids. Between the trimmed V and J ends, which lost 4 bases and 2 bases, there was a span of 6 bases. The CDR3 loop reads CASSSNTYEQYF. CDR3 DNA sequence: TGTGCCAGCAGTTCCAATACCTACGAGCAGTACTTC.

V and J are TRBV2 and TRBJ2-3; 8 nucleotides match TRBD2. CDR3 length equals 14 residues. V was clipped by 1 base and J by 6 bases; unmatched bases: 3. Per the germline V gene, CDR1 is SNHLY and CDR2 is FYNNEI. CDR3 residues: CASSEGGGPDTQYF. In nucleotides, the CDR3 is TGTGCCAGCAGTGAAGGCGGGGGGCCGGATACGCAGTATTTT.

This clonotype came up a few times. V is TRBV3-1 and J is TRBJ1-2; the D is unclear. The CDR3 is 14 residues long. The V gene lost 0 bases and the J gene lost 6 bases, with 11 bases spanning the gap. Germline V gives CDR1 LGHDT, CDR2 YNNKEL (reference sequence). CDR3 in DNA: TGTGCCAGCAGCCAAGACTCGAAGAGGGATGGCTACACCTTC. Its protein product is CASSQDSKRDGYTF.

The V and J genes are TRBV7-6 and TRBJ2-1, with 7 nucleotides matching TRBD2. The CDR3 extends over 14 amino acids. Germline CDR1 SGHVS, CDR2 FNYEAQ. Losses at the gene ends were 0 bases for V and 7 bases for J; bases not matched to a gene: 3. The CDR3 region is CASSLAGGKNEQFF. CDR3 coding DNA: TGTGCCAGCAGCTTAGCCGGGGGGAAGAATGAGCAGTTCTTC.

The chain carries TRBV18 and TRBJ1-1; D gene ambiguous. Germline lookup yields CDR1 KGHSH and CDR2 LQKENI. Trimming left V 3 bases short and J 3 bases short, with 11 bases between. The CDR3 is 14 residues long. CDR3 region: CASSPSPGDTEAFF. The CDR3 region has the DNA TGTGCCAGCTCACCCTCCCCGGGAGACACTGAAGCTTTCTTT.

This clonotype was detected a few times. This sequence joins TRBV28 and TRBJ2-5, with 8 positions matching TRBD2. CDR1 and CDR2 from the germline V gene are MDHEN and SYDVKM. V lost 7 bases to trimming and J lost 4 bases; unmatched junction nucleotides: 5. CDR3 length equals 13 residues. The CDR3, as DNA: TGTGCCAGCATAAAAGCGGGGGCAGAGACCCAGTACTTC. Amino acids: CASIKAGAETQYF.

This chain uses TRBV20-1 with TRBJ2-3, with 9 bases lining up with TRBD2. Germline V CDR1 and CDR2: DFQATT, SNEGSKA (reference sequence). With V trimmed by 5 bases and J by 3 bases, 9 bases remained unmatched. This CDR3 is 15 amino acids long. CDR3 nucleotides: TGCAGTGCTTCACAGGGGAGCGGGAGGACAGATACGCAGTATTTT. Amino acids: CSASQGSGRTDTQYF.

The V call is TRBV28, the J call TRBJ2-3; D is ambiguous. The germline gives CDR1 MDHEN, CDR2 SYDVKM. V lost 3 bases and J 0 bases, leaving 7 bases between the germline ends. CDR3 length: 14 residues. CDR3 loop: CASSLLRSTDTQYF. CDR3 sequence (DNA): TGTGCCAGCAGTTTGCTTAGAAGCACAGATACGCAGTATTTT.

In its sample, this clonotype was seen many times. The J gene is TRBJ2-2, the V gene TRBV5-1; D not resolved. This CDR3 region has 15 residues. V lost 4 bases to trimming and J lost 3 bases, with 13 bases between them. Per germline, CDR1 SGHRS and CDR2 YFSETQ. As DNA, the CDR3 is TGCGCCAGCAGCGGTGACCCCCCACACACCGGGGAGCTGTTTTTT. It translates to CASSGDPPHTGELFF.

This clonotype has a handful of counts. The chain joins TRBV5-1 to TRBJ2-4, with D perhaps matching TRBD1 or TRBD2 (6 bases each). V lost 1 base, J lost 0 bases, and 11 bases lay in between. Germline V gene lookup returns CDR1 SGHRS and CDR2 YFSETQ. The CDR3 is made up of 16 amino acids. Written as DNA, the CDR3 is TGCGCCAGCAGCTTGTACGGGGGCTTAGCCAAAAACATTCAGTACTTC. Amino acids: CASSLYGGLAKNIQYF.

The chain links TRBV4-1 to TRBJ2-3; 12 bases are shared with TRBD2. Per the germline V gene, CDR1 is MGHRA and CDR2 is YSYEKL. V dropped 0 bases and J dropped 3; count of bases not matched to a gene: 16. This CDR3 contains 21 residues. The CDR3 protein is CASSQEGVTSGRFSPTDTQYF. Written as DNA, the CDR3 is TGCGCCAGCAGCCAAGAGGGGGTGACTAGCGGGAGATTTTCTCCGACAGATACGCAGTATTTT.

The V and J genes are TRBV5-1 and TRBJ2-5; 8 bases fit TRBD1. Germline CDR1 and CDR2: SGHRS and YFSETQ. CDR3 length: 15 residues. Unmatched junction bases numbered 10, after V lost 4 bases and J lost 5 bases. The DNA for the CDR3 is TGCGCCAGCAGCGTGGACAGGGTGTCCTCCGAGACCCAGTACTTC. It yields the protein CASSVDRVSSETQYF.

Turning to this clonotype: Possible read error: a much larger clone is one base away. The V call is TRBV25-1, the J call TRBJ1-2; 11 nucleotides line up with TRBD1. CDR3 length: 14 residues. CDR1 and CDR2 (germline): MGHDK, SYGVNS. Trimming took 3 bases from V and 5 from J; bases not matched to a gene: 2. CDR3 region: CASSDGTGGYGYTF. Written as DNA, the CDR3 is TGTGCCAGCAGTGATGGGACAGGGGGGTATGGCTACACCTTC.

The chain links TRBV7-3 to TRBJ2-2; 9 bases fit TRBD1. The CDR3 is 16 residues long. With 5 bases clipped from V and 4 bases from J, the junction kept 8 bases outside the gene matches. CDR1 is SGHTA and CDR2 is FQGTGA in the germline V gene. CDR3 bases: TGTGCCAGCAGCACTGGACAGGGGAAGGGCACCGGGGAGCTGTTTTTT. Translating gives CASSTGQGKGTGELFF.

This sequence joins TRBV2 and TRBJ2-6; 9 bases map to TRBD1. CDR1 is SNHLY and CDR2 is FYNNEI in the germline V gene. The length of the CDR3 is 15 residues. V trimming: 7 bases; J trimming: 2 bases; junction bases outside the gene matches: 3. CDR3 nucleotides: TGTGCCAGCAAAACAGGGGGCGCTGGGGCCAACGTCCTGACTTTC. Translating it yields CASKTGGAGANVLTF.

Only a few counts were recorded for this clonotype. The chain carries TRBV28 and TRBJ2-1, with 7 bases identical to TRBD2. Germline-derived CDR1 and CDR2 are MDHEN and SYDVKM. The V and J ends lost 6 bases and 2 bases, in that order; junction bases with no gene match: 7. The length of the CDR3 is 15 residues. The CDR3 nucleotides are TGTGCCAGCAGACGCGGGAGCCTAGCCTACAATGAGCAGTTCTTC. This sequence encodes CASRRGSLAYNEQFF. The whole variable domain, filled in from reference TRBV28 and TRBJ2-1, reads DVKVTQSSRYLVKRTGEKVFLECVQDMDHENMFWYRQDPGLGLRLIYFSYDVKMKEKGDIPEGYSVSREKKERFSLILESASTNQTSMYLCASRRGSLAYNEQFFGPGTRLTVL.